These 18 T cell receptor beta chains originate from one sample sequenced in a study of cytomegalovirus exposure and HLA in healthy donors. The study ran its PCR with 60 Vbeta and 13 Jbeta primers. Profiled with immunoSEQ multiplex PCR; TCRdb holds only in-frame clones, not every one. The sample lists 150,000 to 200,000 clones, 80% to 90% seen once, with about 9.3% in the top ten. Sequencing input: PBMCs. Every receptor here comes from a man between 18 and 29 years old in good health and CMV-seropositive.

A few counts support this clone. The chain carries TRBV27 and TRBJ1-6; 8 positions agree with TRBD1. V shed 5 bases and J 8 bases; nucleotides not matched to a gene: 5. CDR3 length: 14 amino acids. CDR1 and CDR2 (germline): MNHEY, SMNVEV (reference sequence). CDR3 nucleotide sequence: TGTGCCAGCAGTCCGACAGGGGCGGATTCACCCCTCCACTTT. Amino acid sequence: CASSPTGADSPLHF.

This chain joins TRBV7-9 and TRBJ2-7; 7 bases are a match to TRBD1. Unmatched junction bases numbered 9, after V lost 5 bases and J lost 5 bases. The CDR3 consists of 14 residues. Germline V CDR1 and CDR2: SEHNR, FQNEAQ (reference sequence). The CDR3 is CASSNDRAANEQYF. CDR3 sequence (DNA): TGTGCCAGCAGCAACGACAGGGCAGCGAACGAGCAGTACTTC.

The V call is TRBV30, the J call TRBJ1-2; the match to TRBD1 covers 7 bases. After removal of 7 bases from V and 2 bases from J, the junction contained 4 bases not matched to a gene. CDR1 GTSNPN and CDR2 SVGIG come from the germline V gene (reference sequence). The CDR3 covers 12 residues. The CDR3 DNA sequence: TGTGCCTCCCAGGGGGACAACTATGGCTACACCTTC. Residues: CASQGDNYGYTF.

The J gene is TRBJ2-5, the V gene TRBV2, with a tentative D call TRBD2 (6 bases). The end of the DNA fits TRBJ2-7 better, so the J call may be wrong. This CDR3 region has 19 residues. Germline CDR1 reads SNHLY; CDR2 reads FYNNEI. The CDR3 sequence is CASSAGGRFDHIPFYEQYF. As DNA, the CDR3 is TGTGCCAGCAGTGCCGGGGGACGTTTTGACCATATCCCCTTTTACGAGCAGTACTTC.

This rearrangement joins TRBV7-3 to TRBJ2-1; 8 positions match TRBD2. The V gene's germline CDR1 is SGHTA and CDR2 FQGTGA. This CDR3 contains 18 residues. Trimming took 5 bases from V and 3 from J; bases not matched to a gene: 15. As DNA, the CDR3 is TGTGCCAGCAGCAATCATGGCGGGGGGAAGACACACTACAATGAGCAGTTCTTC. Its protein product is CASSNHGGGKTHYNEQFF.

This clone has a single count. At one of its ends the junction is not consistent with the germline gene, which may arise from a read error. The gene calls are TRBV7-9 and TRBJ1-2; D gene ambiguous. There are 16 residues in the CDR3. Germline V gene sequence: CDR1 SEHNR, CDR2 FQNEAQ (reference sequence). In DNA form, the CDR3 reads TGTTCCAGCAGCGCTCCCACCGGGGTTCGCGGCTATGGCTACACCTTC. Translated: CSSSAPTGVRGYGYTF.

The V call is TRBV14, the J call TRBJ2-3; TRBD2 matches at 11 bases. This CDR3 contains 18 residues. Germline V gene lookup returns CDR1 SGHDN and CDR2 FVKESK. V gave up 5 bases and J gave up 5 bases; unmatched junction bases: 15. Written as DNA, the CDR3 is TGTGCCAGCAGCGAAGGGACTAGCGGCTTGAAAGTCGAAGATACGCAGTATTTT. Translating gives CASSEGTSGLKVEDTQYF.

The chain has TRBV6-5 and TRBJ1-1; TRBD1 might be the D (5 bases). CDR3 length: 13 residues. Looked up from germline, CDR1 is MNHEY and CDR2 is SVGAGI. Trimming took off 10 bases at V and 4 bases at J, with 16 bases between the two ends. CDR3 coding DNA: TGTGCCACCCGACGGGGGGAAATCACTGAAGCTTTCTTT. Protein product: CATRRGEITEAFF.

The rearrangement joins TRBV9 to TRBJ2-3; TRBD2 matches at 11 bases. Germline V lookup: CDR1 SGDLS, CDR2 YYNGEE. With 4 bases clipped from V and 3 bases from J, the junction kept 7 bases outside the gene matches. This CDR3 has 16 amino acids. The CDR3 DNA sequence: TGTGCCAGCAGCCCAACTAGCGGGGGAGTGACAGATACGCAGTATTTT. Translating it yields CASSPTSGGVTDTQYF.

The genes are TRBV10-2 and TRBJ1-2; 8 bases align to TRBD1. The CDR3 has 15 amino acids. Germline V lookup: CDR1 WSHSY, CDR2 SAAADI. The trim removed 5 bases at V and 4 bases at J, leaving 9 bases unmatched. CDR3 sequence (DNA): TGCGCCAGCAGTATATCCGGGACAGGCGTCTATGGCTACACCTTC. Protein product: CASSISGTGVYGYTF.

Comments on this clone: The junction departs from the called germline gene at one end, perhaps through a read error. The V call is TRBV19, the J call TRBJ2-3, with a tentative D call TRBD1 (6 bases). The CDR3 spans 11 residues. Germline loops: CDR1 LNHDA, CDR2 SQIVND (reference sequence). The CDR3 sequence is CASIARDTWHF. The CDR3, as DNA: TGTGCCAGTATCGCCCGGGACACATGGCATTTT.

This clone was seen more than once but under ten times. The chain joins TRBV6-1 to TRBJ2-7; D possibly corresponds to TRBD1 (6 bases). The CDR3 loop spans 14 amino acids. The V end was cut by 7 bases, the J end by 2 bases, with 15 bases between. The germline V gene encodes CDR1 MNHNS and CDR2 SASEGT. CDR3 DNA sequence: TGTGCCAGCACAACGGGACACGCTACCTACGAGCAGTACTTC. Protein product: CASTTGHATYEQYF.

In DNA, the CDR3 is TGTGCCAGCAGCTTAACGGGGGGCCCACACGAGCAGTACTTC. It encodes CASSLTGGPHEQYF. The rearrangement uses TRBV7-2 and TRBJ2-7, with a possible D match to TRBD2 (7 bases). Trimming stripped 2 bases from V and 5 bases from J, with 13 bases between. The CDR3 is 14 amino acids. Per the germline V gene, CDR1 is SGHTA and CDR2 is FQGNSA.

The chain is built from TRBV27 and TRBJ2-7; 11 bases align to TRBD1. The V gene's germline CDR1 is MNHEY and CDR2 SMNVEV (reference sequence). CDR3 length: 15 residues. The V and J ends lost 6 bases and 2 bases, in that order; junction bases with no gene match: 6. The CDR3 sequence is CASRIEGQGAYEQYF. The CDR3 coding sequence is TGTGCCAGCAGGATTGAGGGACAGGGGGCCTACGAGCAGTACTTC.

The V gene is TRBV9, the J gene TRBJ2-7, with TRBD1 identical over 7 bases. CDR3 length: 15 residues. The trim removed 4 bases at V and 1 base at J, leaving 8 bases unmatched. Germline CDR1 reads SGDLS; CDR2 reads YYNGEE. The CDR3 is CASSTRDSESYEQYF. The CDR3 coding sequence is TGTGCCAGCAGCACCAGGGACAGCGAATCCTACGAGCAGTACTTC.

V and J are TRBV27 and TRBJ2-3; 16 bases align to TRBD2. The CDR3 length is 19 residues. V lost 4 bases, J lost 1 base, and 8 bases stayed unmatched. Germline CDR1 reads MNHEY; CDR2 reads SMNVEV (reference sequence). CDR3 residues: CASSSLGLAGGPGTDTQYF. Here the CDR3 DNA reads TGTGCCAGCAGTTCCTTGGGACTAGCGGGGGGGCCGGGCACAGATACGCAGTATTTT.

This clone showed up just once. This chain joins TRBV5-5 and TRBJ2-3; D is possibly TRBD2 (5 bases). The germline V gene has CDR1 SGHKS and CDR2 YYEKEE (reference sequence). The CDR3 contains 14 residues. V was cut by 4 bases and J by 2 bases, with 11 bases left in between. The CDR3 DNA is TGTGCCAGCAGCCCCTCCGGGAACACAGATACGCAGTATTTT. Its protein is CASSPSGNTDTQYF. Full variable domain (missing parts from reference TRBV5-5 and TRBJ2-3): DAGVTQSPTHLIKTRGQQVTLRCSPISGHKSVSWYQQVLGQGPQFIFQYYEKEERGRGNFPDRFSARQFPNYSSELNVNALLLGDSALYLCASSPSGNTDTQYFGPGTRLTVL.

The sample holds a few counts of this clone. This rearrangement joins TRBV6-5 to TRBJ1-5, with a possible D match to TRBD1 (6 bases). The V gene's germline CDR1 is MNHEY and CDR2 SVGAGI. V lost 4 bases and J 4 bases, leaving 8 bases between the germline ends. The CDR3 runs 13 residues. CDR3 protein: CASSLDSNQPQHF. DNA for the CDR3: TGTGCCAGCAGTTTGGACAGTAATCAGCCCCAGCATTTT.